This TCR beta chain was captured by sequencing in a study of long-term antiretroviral therapy in people with HIV. Overall study findings and caveats: Dominance of pre-ART expanded clones persisted, fluctuating and often declining after ART.

Every donor contributed at least one pre-ART and at least two post-ART PBMC samples. This clone was seen more than once but under ten times. No antigen is known for it. Germline CDR1 PRHDT, CDR2 FYEKMQ (reference sequence). Deletions cut 5 bases from V and 4 bases from J, with 12 bases between. The length of the CDR3 is 14 residues. Researchers ran immunoSEQ v3.0 at survey level. Per-sample targets for sequencing were about 35,000-55,000 T-cell genomes. Profiling relied on immunoSEQ multiplex PCR, and the TCRdb table lists in-frame clones only, not all of them. The sample records 33,000 or so clones, around four fifths being singletons.

Sequenced here: unsorted PBMCs, sampled 0.3 years after starting antiretroviral therapy. The receptor comes from a man aged 18 to 30 with HIV. The chain recombines TRBV13 with TRBJ1-5; no clear D. The CDR3 here is CASSLHSGNQPQHF. CDR3 coding DNA: TGTGCCAGCAGCCTCCACAGCGGTAATCAGCCCCAGCATTTT.